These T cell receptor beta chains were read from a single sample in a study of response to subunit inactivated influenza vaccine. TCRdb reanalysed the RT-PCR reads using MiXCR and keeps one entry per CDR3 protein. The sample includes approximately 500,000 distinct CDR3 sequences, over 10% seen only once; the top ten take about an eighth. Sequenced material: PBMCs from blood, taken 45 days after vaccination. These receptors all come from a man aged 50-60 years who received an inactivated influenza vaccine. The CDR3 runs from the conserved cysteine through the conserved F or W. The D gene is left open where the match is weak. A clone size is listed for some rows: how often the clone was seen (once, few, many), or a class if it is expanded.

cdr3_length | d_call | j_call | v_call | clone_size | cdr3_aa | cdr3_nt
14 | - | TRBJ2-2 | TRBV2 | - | CASSEQGEAGELFF | TGTGCCAGCAGTGAGCAAGGGGAAGCCGGGGAGCTGTTTTTT
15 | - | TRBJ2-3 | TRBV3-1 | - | CASSQSFSVADTQYF | TGTGCCAGCAGCCAATCCTTTAGCGTTGCAGATACGCAGTATTTT
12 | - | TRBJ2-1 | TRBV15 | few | CATSRVRNEQFF | TGTGCCACCAGCAGAGTACGCAATGAGCAGTTCTTC
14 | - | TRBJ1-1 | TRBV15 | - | CATSRALGNTEAFF | TGTGCCACCAGCAGAGCGTTAGGGAACACTGAAGCTTTCTTT
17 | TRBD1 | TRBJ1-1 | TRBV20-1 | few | CSARVSRDRAMNTEAFF | TGCAGTGCTAGAGTCTCCCGGGACAGAGCTATGAACACTGAAGCTTTCTTT
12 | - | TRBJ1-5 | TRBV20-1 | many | CSARRTTTAQHF | TGCAGTGCTAGGCGTACGACAACAGCCCAGCATTTT
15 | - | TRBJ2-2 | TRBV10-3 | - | CAIREQGHDTGELFF | TGTGCCATCAGGGAACAGGGACATGACACCGGGGAGCTGTTTTTT
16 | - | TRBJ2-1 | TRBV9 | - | CASSVDMAGPSGEQFF | TGTGCCAGCAGCGTAGATATGGCGGGACCCTCGGGTGAGCAGTTCTTC
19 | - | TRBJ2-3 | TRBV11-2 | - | CASSPLRSLGDVKADTQYF | TGTGCCAGCAGCCCCCTTAGGTCACTAGGTGATGTGAAGGCAGATACGCAGTATTTT
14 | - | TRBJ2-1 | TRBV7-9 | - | CASSFAGAGNEQFF | TGTGCCAGCAGCTTTGCGGGGGCGGGAAATGAGCAGTTCTTC
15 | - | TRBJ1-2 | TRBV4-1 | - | CASSQAYTANYGYTF | TGCGCCAGCAGCCAAGCCTACACAGCTAACTATGGCTACACCTTC
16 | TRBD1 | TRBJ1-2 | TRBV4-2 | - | CASSQDGTGQTYGYTF | TGTGCCAGCAGCCAAGATGGAACGGGACAGACGTATGGCTACACCTTC
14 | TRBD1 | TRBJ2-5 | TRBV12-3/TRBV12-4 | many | CASSRRDSGETQYF | TGTGCCAGCAGTCGACGGGACAGCGGAGAGACCCAGTACTTC
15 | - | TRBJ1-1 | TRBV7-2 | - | CASSPIRTANTEAFF | TGTGCCAGCAGCCCAATCCGGACAGCGAACACTGAAGCTTTCTTT
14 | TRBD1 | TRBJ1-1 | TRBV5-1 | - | CASRRYRGPTEAFF | TGCGCCAGCAGACGATACAGGGGGCCCACTGAAGCTTTCTTT
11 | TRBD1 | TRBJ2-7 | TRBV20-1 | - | CSASRDSEQYF | TGCAGTGCTAGCCGGGACAGCGAGCAGTACTTC
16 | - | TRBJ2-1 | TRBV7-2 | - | CASSLTSDPAYNEQFF | TGTGCCAGCAGCTTAACTTCGGACCCCGCCTACAATGAGCAGTTCTTC
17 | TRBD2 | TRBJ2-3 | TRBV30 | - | CAWSVALAGDGTDTQYF | TGTGCCTGGAGTGTAGCCCTAGCGGGGGACGGCACAGATACGCAGTATTTT
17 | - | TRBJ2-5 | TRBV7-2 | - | CASSLVVTGYATETQYF | TGTGCCAGCAGCTTAGTTGTAACGGGATACGCCACGGAGACCCAGTACTTC
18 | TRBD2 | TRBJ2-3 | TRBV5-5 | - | CASSLTWSSGIGTDTQYF | TGTGCCAGCAGCCTGACGTGGAGTAGCGGGATAGGCACAGATACGCAGTATTTT
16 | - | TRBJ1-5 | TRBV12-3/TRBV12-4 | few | CASSLNWGSTNQPQHF | TGTGCCAGCAGTTTGAATTGGGGTTCGACGAATCAGCCCCAGCATTTT
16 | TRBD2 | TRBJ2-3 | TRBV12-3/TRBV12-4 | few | CASSLEAGLSTDTQYF | TGTGCCAGCAGTTTAGAAGCGGGACTTAGCACAGATACGCAGTATTTT
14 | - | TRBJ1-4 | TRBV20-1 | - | CSARDTVTGGKLFF | TGCAGTGCTAGAGATACAGTTACCGGGGGAAAACTGTTTTTT
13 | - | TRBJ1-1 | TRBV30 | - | CAWSVGRARKAFF | TGTGCCTGGAGTGTCGGTAGGGCGCGCAAAGCTTTCTTT
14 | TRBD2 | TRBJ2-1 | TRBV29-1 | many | CSVGGGAEVNEQFF | TGCAGCGTGGGGGGAGGGGCCGAGGTTAATGAGCAGTTCTTC
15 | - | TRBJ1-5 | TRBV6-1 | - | CASSEYGGSVQPQHF | TGTGCCAGCAGTGAATACGGGGGGAGTGTCCAGCCCCAGCATTTT
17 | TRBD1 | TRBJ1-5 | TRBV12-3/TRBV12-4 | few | CASSHGTGTYSNQPQHF | TGTGCCAGCAGTCACGGGACAGGGACTTATAGCAATCAGCCCCAGCATTTT
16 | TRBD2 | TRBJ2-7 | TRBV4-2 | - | CASSPAASGMSYEQYF | TGTGCCAGCAGCCCAGCCGCTAGCGGGATGAGCTACGAGCAGTACTTC
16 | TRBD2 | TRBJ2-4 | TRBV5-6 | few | CASSLTSGSGRNIQYF | TGTGCCAGCAGCCTGACTAGCGGGAGTGGGAGAAACATTCAGTACTTC
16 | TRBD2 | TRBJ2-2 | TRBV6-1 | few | CASSPSSGRPVGELFF | TGTGCCAGCAGCCCTTCTAGCGGGAGGCCGGTCGGGGAGCTGTTTTTT
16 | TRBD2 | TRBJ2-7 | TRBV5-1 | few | CASSLHGTSSTYEQYF | TGCGCCAGCAGCTTGCATGGGACTAGCTCAACCTACGAGCAGTACTTC
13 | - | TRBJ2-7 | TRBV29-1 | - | CSAKQGTSYEQYF | TGCAGCGCCAAACAGGGGACTTCCTACGAGCAGTACTTC